This TCR beta chain stems from a study of OX40 agonist ivuxolimab in advanced cancers. Assay used: immunoSEQ multiplex PCR; TCRdb lists only in-frame clones, some missing. The sample has about 55,000 clones; roughly 80% are singletons. The CDR3 extends over 15 amino acids. The V and J ends lost 0 bases and 4 bases respectively, with 12 bases between them. Germline CDR1 is SGDLS and CDR2 is YYNGEE. The chain employs TRBV9 and TRBJ2-3, with D unclear. The sequenced sample was CD4+ or CD8+ T cells sorted from blood, obtained in a trial of the OX40 agonist ivuxolimab. The TCR sequence derives from an adult with an advanced solid tumor such as melanoma, head and neck, liver or kidney cancer. The CDR3 DNA is TGTGCCAGCAGCGTAGTTGCCCAGCCAGCAGATACGCAGTATTTT. This sequence encodes CASSVVAQPADTQYF.